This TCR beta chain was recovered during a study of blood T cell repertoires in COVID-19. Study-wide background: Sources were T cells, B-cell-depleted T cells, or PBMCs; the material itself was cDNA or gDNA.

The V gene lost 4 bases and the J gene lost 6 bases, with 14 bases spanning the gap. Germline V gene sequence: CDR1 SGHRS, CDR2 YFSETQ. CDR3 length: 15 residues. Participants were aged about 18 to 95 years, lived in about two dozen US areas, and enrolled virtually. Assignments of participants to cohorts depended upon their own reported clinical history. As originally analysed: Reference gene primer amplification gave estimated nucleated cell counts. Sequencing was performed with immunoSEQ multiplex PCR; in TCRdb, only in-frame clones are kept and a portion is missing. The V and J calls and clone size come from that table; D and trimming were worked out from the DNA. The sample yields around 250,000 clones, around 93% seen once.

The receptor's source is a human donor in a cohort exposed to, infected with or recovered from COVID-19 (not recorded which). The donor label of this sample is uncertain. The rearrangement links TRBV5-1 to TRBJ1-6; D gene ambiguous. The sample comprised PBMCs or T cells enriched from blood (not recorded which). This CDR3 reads CASSKVKRLNSPLHF. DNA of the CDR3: TGCGCCAGCAGCAAGGTCAAGAGGCTTAATTCACCCCTCCACTTT.